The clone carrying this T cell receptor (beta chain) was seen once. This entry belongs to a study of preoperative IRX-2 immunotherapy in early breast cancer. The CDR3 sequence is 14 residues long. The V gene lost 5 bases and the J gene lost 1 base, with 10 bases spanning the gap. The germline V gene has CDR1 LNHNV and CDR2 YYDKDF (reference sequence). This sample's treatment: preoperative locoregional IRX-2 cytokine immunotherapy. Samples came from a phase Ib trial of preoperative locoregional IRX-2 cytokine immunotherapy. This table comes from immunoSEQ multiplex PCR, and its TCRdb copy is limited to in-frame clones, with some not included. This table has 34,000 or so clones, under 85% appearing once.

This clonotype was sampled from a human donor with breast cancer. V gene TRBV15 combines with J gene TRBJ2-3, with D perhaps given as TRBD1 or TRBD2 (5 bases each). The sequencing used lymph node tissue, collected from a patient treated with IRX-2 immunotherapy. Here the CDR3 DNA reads TGTGCCACCAGCGAACTGGGGGGCACAGATACGCAGTATTTT. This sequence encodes CATSELGGTDTQYF. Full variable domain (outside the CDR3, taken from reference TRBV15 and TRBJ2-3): DAMVIQNPRYQVTQFGKPVTLSCSQTLNHNVMYWYQQKSSQAPKLLFHYYDKDFNNEADTPDNFQSRRPNTSFCFLDIRSPGLGDTAMYLCATSELGGTDTQYFGPGTRLTVL.